This T cell receptor beta chain appears in the sequencing data of a study of T cells in Graves' hyperthyroidism and ophthalmopathy. Study overall: Specimen type is peripheral blood, collected at initial diagnosis prior to any treatment.

General study findings and limits: Most clonotypes that expanded in the thyroid above 0.001 also showed up in blood. Classification by a 13 V-J model distinguished ophthalmopathy from stable hyperthyroidism.

V trimming: 4 bases; J trimming: 8 bases; junction bases outside the gene matches: 4. CDR1 SEHNR and CDR2 FQNEAQ come from the germline V gene (reference sequence). This CDR3 contains 12 residues. Amplification of TCR beta CDR3 regions was performed using RNA transcripts as template. HTBI primers were the set used in a first-round RT-PCR of the TCR CDR3. TCRdb reanalysed the multiplex PCR reads using MiXCR and keeps one entry per CDR3 protein. Of fewer than 400,000 distinct CDR3 sequences in the sample, 11% to 15% are singletons; the top ten hold around 27%. Individuals with ophthalmopathy presented a Clinical Activity Score of at least 3, a NOSPECS grade of at least 4 and a duration under 3 months. Concerning this clonotype itself: Its antigen is not identified.

The rearrangement uses TRBV7-9 and TRBJ1-2, with TRBD1 matching over 7 bases. The sequenced sample was blood. The source is a middle-aged man with Graves' ophthalmopathy. The CDR3 DNA sequence: TGTGCCAGCAGCTACGACAGGGAGGGCTACACCTTC. Encoded protein: CASSYDREGYTF.